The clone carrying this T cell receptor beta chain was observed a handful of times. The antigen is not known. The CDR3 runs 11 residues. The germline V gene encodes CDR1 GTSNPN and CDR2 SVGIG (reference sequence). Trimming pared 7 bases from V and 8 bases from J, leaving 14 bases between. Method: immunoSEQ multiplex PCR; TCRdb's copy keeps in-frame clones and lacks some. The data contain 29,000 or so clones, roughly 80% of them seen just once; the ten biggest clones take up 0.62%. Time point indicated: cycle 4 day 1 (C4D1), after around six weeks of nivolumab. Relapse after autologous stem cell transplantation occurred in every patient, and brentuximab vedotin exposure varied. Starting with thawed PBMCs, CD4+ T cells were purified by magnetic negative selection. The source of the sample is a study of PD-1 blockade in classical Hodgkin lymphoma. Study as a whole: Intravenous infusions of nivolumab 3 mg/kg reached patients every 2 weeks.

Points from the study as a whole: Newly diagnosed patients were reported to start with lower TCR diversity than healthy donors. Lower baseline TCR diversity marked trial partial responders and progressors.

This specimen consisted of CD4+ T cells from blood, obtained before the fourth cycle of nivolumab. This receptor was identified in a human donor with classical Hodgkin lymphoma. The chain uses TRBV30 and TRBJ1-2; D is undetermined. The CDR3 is CASRASGGYTF. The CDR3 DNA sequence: TGTGCCTCCCGGGCCTCGGGGGGCTACACCTTC.